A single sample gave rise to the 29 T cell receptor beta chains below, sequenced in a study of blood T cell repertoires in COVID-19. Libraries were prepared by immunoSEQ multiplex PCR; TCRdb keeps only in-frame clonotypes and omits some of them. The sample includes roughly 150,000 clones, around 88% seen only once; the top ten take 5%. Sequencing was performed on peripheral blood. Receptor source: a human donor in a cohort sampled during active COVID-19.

The CDR3 loop reads CATTTGTGGNEQFF. CDR3 coding DNA: TGTGCCACCACAACCGGGACAGGGGGAAATGAGCAGTTCTTC. The chain employs TRBV24-1 and TRBJ2-1, with 11 bases aligning to TRBD1. V was clipped by 8 bases and J by 7 bases; unmatched bases: 6. Germline V lookup: CDR1 KGHDR, CDR2 SFDVKD. This CDR3 has 14 amino acids.

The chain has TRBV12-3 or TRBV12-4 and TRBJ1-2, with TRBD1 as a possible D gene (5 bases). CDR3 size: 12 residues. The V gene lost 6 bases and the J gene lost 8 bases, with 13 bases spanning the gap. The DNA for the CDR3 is TGTGCCAGCAGGGTTACAGGACGCGGCTACACCTTC. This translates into CASRVTGRGYTF.

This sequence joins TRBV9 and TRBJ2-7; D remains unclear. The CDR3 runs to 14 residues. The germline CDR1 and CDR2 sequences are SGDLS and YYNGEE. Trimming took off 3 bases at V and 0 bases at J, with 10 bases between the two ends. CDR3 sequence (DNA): TGTGCCAGCAGCGACCAGTCGAACTCCTACGAGCAGTACTTC. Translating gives CASSDQSNSYEQYF. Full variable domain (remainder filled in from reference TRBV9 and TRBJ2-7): DSGVTQTPKHLITATGQRVTLRCSPRSGDLSVYWYQQSLDQGLQFLIQYYNGEERAKGNILERFSAQQFPDLHSELNLSSLELGDSALYFCASSDQSNSYEQYFGPGTRLTVT.

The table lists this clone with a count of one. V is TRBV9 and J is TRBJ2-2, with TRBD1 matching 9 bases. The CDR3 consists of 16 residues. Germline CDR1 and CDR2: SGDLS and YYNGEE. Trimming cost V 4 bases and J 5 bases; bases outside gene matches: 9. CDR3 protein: CASSTPSGTGTGELFF. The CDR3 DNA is TGTGCCAGCAGCACCCCGTCCGGGACAGGGACCGGGGAGCTGTTTTTT.

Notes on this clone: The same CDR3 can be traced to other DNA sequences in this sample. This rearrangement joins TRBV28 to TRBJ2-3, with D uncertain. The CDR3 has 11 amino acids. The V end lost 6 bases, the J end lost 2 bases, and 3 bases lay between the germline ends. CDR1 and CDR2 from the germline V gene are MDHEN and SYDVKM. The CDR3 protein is CASSSTDTQYF. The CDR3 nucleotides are TGTGCCAGCAGCTCCACAGATACGCAGTATTTT. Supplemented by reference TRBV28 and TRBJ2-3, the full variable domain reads DVKVTQSSRYLVKRTGEKVFLECVQDMDHENMFWYRQDPGLGLRLIYFSYDVKMKEKGDIPEGYSVSREKKERFSLILESASTNQTSMYLCASSSTDTQYFGPGTRLTVL.

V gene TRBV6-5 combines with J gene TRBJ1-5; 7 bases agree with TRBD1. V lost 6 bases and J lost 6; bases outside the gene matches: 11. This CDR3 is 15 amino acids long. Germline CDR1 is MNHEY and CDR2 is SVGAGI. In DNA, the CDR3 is TGTGCCAGCAGGAGCCCAGACAGGGCGGGTCAGCCCCAGCATTTT. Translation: CASRSPDRAGQPQHF.

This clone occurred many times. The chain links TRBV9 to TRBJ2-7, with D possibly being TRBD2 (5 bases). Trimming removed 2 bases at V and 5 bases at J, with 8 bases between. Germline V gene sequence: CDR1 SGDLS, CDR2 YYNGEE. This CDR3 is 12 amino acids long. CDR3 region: CASSVSGDEQYF. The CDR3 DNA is TGTGCCAGCAGCGTCTCCGGGGACGAGCAGTACTTC.

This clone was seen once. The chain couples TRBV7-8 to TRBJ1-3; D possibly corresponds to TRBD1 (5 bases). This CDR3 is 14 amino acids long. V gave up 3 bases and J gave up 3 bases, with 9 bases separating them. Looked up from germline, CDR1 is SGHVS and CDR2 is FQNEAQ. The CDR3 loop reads CASSLKGLGNTIYF. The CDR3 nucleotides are TGTGCCAGCAGCTTGAAGGGGCTTGGAAACACCATATATTTT. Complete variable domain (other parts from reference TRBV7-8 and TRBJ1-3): GAGVSQSPRYKVAKRGQDVALRCDPISGHVSLFWYQQALGQGPEFLTYFQNEAQLDKSGLPSDRFFAERPEGSVSTLKIQRTQQEDSAVYLCASSLKGLGNTIYFGEGSWLTVV.

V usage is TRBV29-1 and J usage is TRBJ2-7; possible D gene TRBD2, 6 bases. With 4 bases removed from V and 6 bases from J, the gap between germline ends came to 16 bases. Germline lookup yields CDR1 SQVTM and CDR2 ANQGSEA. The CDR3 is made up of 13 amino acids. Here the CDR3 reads CSVVGGNVGEQYF. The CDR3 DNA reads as TGCAGCGTTGTTGGCGGGAACGTGGGCGAGCAGTACTTC.

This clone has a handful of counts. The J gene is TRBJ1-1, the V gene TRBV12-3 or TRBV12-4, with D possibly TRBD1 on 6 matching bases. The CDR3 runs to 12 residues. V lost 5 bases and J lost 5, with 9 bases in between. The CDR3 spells CASSAQGTEAFF. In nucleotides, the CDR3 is TGTGCCAGCAGTGCCCAGGGGACTGAAGCTTTCTTT.

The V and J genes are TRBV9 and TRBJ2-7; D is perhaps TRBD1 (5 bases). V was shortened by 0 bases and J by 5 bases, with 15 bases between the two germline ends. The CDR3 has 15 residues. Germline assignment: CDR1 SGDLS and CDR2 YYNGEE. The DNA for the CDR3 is TGTGCCAGCAGCGTAGCTGGCAGGGTTTACAACGAGCAGTACTTC. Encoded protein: CASSVAGRVYNEQYF.

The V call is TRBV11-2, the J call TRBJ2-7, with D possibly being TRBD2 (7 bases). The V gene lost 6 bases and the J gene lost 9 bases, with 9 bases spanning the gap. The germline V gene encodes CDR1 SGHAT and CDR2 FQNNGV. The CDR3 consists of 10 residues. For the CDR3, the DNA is TGTGCCAGCAGAGGGGGGGCGCAGTACTTC. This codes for CASRGGAQYF. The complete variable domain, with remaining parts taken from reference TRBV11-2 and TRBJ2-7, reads EAGVAQSPRYKIIEKRQSVAFWCNPISGHATLYWYQQILGQGPKLLIQFQNNGVVDDSQLPKDRFSAERLKGVDSTLKIQPAKLEDSAVYLCASRGGAQYFGPGTRLTVT.

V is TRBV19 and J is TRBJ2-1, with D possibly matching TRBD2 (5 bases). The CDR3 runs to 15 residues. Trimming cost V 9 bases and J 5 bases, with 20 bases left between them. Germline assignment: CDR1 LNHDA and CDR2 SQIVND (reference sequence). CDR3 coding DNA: TGTGCCAGCCGACCCATTGGGAGTTCTCACAATGAGCAGTTCTTC. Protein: CASRPIGSSHNEQFF.

CDR3 region: CASSPGGRRYMNTEAFF. DNA for the CDR3: TGTGCCAGCAGCCCAGGAGGGCGGAGGTACATGAACACTGAAGCTTTCTTT. The genes are TRBV9 and TRBJ1-1; D call uncertain. This CDR3 contains 17 residues. Trimming removed 4 bases from V and 0 bases from J, with 19 bases in between. Per the germline V gene, CDR1 is SGDLS and CDR2 is YYNGEE.

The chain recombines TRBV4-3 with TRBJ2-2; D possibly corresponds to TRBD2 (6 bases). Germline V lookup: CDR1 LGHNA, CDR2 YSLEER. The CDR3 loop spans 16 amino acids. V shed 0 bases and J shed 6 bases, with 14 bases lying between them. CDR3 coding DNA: TGCGCCAGCAGCCAAGATAGGAGCGGGCGGGCCGGGGAGCTGTTTTTT. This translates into CASSQDRSGRAGELFF.

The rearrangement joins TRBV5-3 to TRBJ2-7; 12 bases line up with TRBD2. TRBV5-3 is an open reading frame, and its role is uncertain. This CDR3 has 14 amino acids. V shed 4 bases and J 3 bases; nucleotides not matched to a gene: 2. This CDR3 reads CARSRTSGNYEQYF. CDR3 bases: TGTGCCAGAAGCCGGACTAGCGGGAACTACGAGCAGTACTTC.

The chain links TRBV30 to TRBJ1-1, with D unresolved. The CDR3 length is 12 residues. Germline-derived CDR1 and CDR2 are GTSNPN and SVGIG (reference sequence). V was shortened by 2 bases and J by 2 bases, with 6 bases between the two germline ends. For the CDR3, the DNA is TGTGCCTGGAGTCTAAGAAACACTGAAGCTTTCTTT. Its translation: CAWSLRNTEAFF.

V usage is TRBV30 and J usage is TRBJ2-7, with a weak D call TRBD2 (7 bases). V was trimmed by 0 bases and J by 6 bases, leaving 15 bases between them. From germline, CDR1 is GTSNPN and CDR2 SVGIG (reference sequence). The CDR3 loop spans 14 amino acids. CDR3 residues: CAWSVGGGASEQYF. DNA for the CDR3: TGTGCCTGGAGTGTAGGTGGGGGGGCCTCCGAGCAGTACTTC.

The CDR3 region has the DNA TGTGCCAGTAAGGACAGCCTTAACACTGAAGCTTTCTTT. Translation gives CASKDSLNTEAFF. The V call is TRBV19, the J call TRBJ1-1; a possible D gene is TRBD1 (6 bases). The CDR3 contains 13 residues. CDR1 is LNHDA and CDR2 is SQIVND in the germline V gene (reference sequence). With 7 bases removed from V and 2 bases from J, the gap between germline ends came to 11 bases.

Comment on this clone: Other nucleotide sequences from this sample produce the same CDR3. CDR3 in DNA: TGTGCCAGTAGTATAGATCCCGGGCAGCCCCAGCATTTT. This gives the protein CASSIDPGQPQHF. V and J are TRBV19 and TRBJ1-5; D gene ambiguous. Trimming took off 0 bases at V and 7 bases at J, with 7 bases between the two ends. CDR1 and CDR2 (germline): LNHDA, SQIVND (reference sequence). There are 13 residues in the CDR3. Variable domain in full (rest from reference TRBV19 and TRBJ1-5): DGGITQSPKYLFRKEGQNVTLSCEQNLNHDAMYWYRQDPGQGLRLIYYSQIVNDFQKGDIAEGYSVSREKKESFPLTVTSAQKNPTAFYLCASSIDPGQPQHFGDGTRLSIL.

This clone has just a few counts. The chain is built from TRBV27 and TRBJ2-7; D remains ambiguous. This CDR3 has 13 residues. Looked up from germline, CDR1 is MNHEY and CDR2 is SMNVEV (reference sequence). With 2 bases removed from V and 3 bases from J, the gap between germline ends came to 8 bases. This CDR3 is CASSLGPFYEQYF. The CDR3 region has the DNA TGTGCCAGCAGTTTAGGCCCGTTCTACGAGCAGTACTTC.

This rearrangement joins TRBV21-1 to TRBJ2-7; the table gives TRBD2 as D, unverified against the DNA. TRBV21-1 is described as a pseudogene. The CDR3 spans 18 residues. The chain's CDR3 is CASSKGGLAGGPHYEQYF. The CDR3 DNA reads TGTGCCAGCAGCAAAGGGGGACTAGCGGGAGGGCCCCACTACGAGCAGTACTTC.

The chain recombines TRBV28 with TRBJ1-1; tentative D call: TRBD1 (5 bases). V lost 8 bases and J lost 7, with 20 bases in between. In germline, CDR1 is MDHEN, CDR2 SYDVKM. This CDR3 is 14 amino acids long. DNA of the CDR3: TGTGCCAGCTTCTTGCCAGGGAGAGCGGGTGAAGCTTTCTTT. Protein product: CASFLPGRAGEAFF.

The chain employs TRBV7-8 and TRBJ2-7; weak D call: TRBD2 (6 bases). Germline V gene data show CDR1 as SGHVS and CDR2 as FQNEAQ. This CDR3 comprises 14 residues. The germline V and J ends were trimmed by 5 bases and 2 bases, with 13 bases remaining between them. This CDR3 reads CASSPAGLPYEQYF. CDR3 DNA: TGTGCCAGCAGCCCCGCAGGACTACCCTACGAGCAGTACTTC.

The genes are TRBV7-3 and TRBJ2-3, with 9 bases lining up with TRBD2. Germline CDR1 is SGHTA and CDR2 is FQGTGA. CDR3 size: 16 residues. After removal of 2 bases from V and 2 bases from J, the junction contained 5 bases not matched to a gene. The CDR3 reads CASSLGSGGITDTQYF. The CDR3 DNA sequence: TGTGCCAGCAGCTTAGGGAGCGGGGGGATCACAGATACGCAGTATTTT.

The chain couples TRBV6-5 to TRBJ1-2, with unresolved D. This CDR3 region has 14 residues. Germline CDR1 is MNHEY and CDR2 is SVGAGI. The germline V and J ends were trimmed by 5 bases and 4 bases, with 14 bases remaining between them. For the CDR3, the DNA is TGTGCCAGCAGTAACCCAATGGGCCTCTATGGCTACACCTTC. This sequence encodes CASSNPMGLYGYTF.

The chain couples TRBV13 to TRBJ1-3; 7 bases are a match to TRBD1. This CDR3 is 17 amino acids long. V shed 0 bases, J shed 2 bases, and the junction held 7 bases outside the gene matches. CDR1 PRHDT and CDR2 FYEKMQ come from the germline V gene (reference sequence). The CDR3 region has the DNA TGTGCCAGCAGCTTAGGCCAGGGGGGCCCGCCTGGAAACACCATATATTTT. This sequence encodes CASSLGQGGPPGNTIYF.

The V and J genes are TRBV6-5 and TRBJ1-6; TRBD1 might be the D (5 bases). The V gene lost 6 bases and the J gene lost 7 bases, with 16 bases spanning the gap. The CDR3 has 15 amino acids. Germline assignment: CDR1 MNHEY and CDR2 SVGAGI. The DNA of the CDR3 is TGTGCCAGCAGGGCAAGGGGCGCGGGGAATTCACCCCTCCACTTT. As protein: CASRARGAGNSPLHF.

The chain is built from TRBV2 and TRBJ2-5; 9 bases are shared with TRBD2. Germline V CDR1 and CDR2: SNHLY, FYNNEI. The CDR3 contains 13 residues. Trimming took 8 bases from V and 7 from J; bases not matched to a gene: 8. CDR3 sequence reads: CASVSSGAGTQYF. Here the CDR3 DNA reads TGTGCCAGCGTTTCTAGCGGGGCGGGGACCCAGTACTTC.